The rows below give T cell receptor beta chains drawn from one sample of a study of blood T cell repertoires in COVID-19. Profiled with immunoSEQ multiplex PCR; TCRdb holds only in-frame clones, not every one. The table includes over 250,000 clones, about 88% detected once. The sequencing sample was made of peripheral blood. All receptors come from a woman aged 60-70 years with acute or convalescent COVID-19. CDR3s include the opening cysteine and the closing phenylalanine or tryptophan. D genes are given only for firm matches. Clone size is shown for a subset of rows, as once, few, many or a class of expanded clone.

J	D	size	V	CDR3	DNA
TRBJ2-5	-	-	TRBV7-2	CASTSRGLQETQYF	TGTGCCAGCACCTCAAGAGGGCTTCAAGAGACCCAGTACTTC
TRBJ1-1	TRBD1	-	TRBV7-8	CASSAGTANTEAFF	TGTGCCAGCAGTGCCGGGACAGCGAACACTGAAGCTTTCTTT
TRBJ2-7	-	-	TRBV18	CASSLTQGSEQYF	TGTGCCAGCTCACTCACACAGGGAAGCGAGCAGTACTTC
TRBJ2-7	TRBD1	-	TRBV5-6	CASSLGQGAYEQYF	TGTGCCAGCAGCTTGGGACAGGGAGCCTACGAGCAGTACTTC
TRBJ1-6	-	-	TRBV7-2	CASSPGLSNSPLHF	TGTGCCAGCAGCCCGGGTTTATCGAATTCACCCCTCCACTTT
TRBJ2-2	TRBD2	-	TRBV9	CASSPGTTLNTGELFF	TGTGCCAGCAGCCCAGGGACTACCCTGAACACCGGGGAGCTGTTTTTT
TRBJ1-6	-	-	TRBV5-4	CASSHIGGNSPLHF	TGTGCCAGCAGCCACATTGGAGGAAATTCACCCCTCCACTTT
TRBJ2-3	TRBD2	-	TRBV6-5	CASSYTTSGGTDTQYF	TGTGCCAGCAGTTACACGACTAGCGGGGGTACAGATACGCAGTATTTT
TRBJ2-1	-	-	TRBV27	CASSLEPGARPSNEQFF	TGTGCCAGCAGTTTAGAGCCAGGGGCGCGCCCCAGCAATGAGCAGTTCTTC
TRBJ2-7	-	-	TRBV9	CASSVGGSGSGYEQYF	TGTGCCAGCAGCGTAGGTGGATCAGGCTCGGGGTACGAGCAGTACTTC
TRBJ2-1	TRBD2	once	TRBV9	CASSAGLLAGSYNEQFF	TGTGCCAGCAGCGCCGGGCTCCTAGCGGGTTCCTACAATGAGCAGTTCTTC
TRBJ1-1	-	-	TRBV7-2	CASSLTGRTEAFF	TGTGCCAGCAGCTTAACAGGGCGTACTGAAGCTTTCTTT
TRBJ1-1	-	once	TRBV7-9	CASRASVGQNGIAEAFF	TGTGCCAGCAGGGCCTCGGTTGGACAGAATGGTATCGCTGAAGCTTTCTTT
TRBJ2-1	-	few	TRBV6-5	CASSYFRGSRDYQFF	TGTGCCAGCAGTTACTTTAGGGGGTCTCGGGATTATCAGTTCTTC
TRBJ1-4	-	-	TRBV5-5	CASSLNIWGSDEKLFF	TGTGCCAGCAGCCTGAATATCTGGGGTAGCGATGAAAAACTGTTTTTT
TRBJ1-1	TRBD1	-	TRBV19	CASTRTGQGANTEAFF	TGTGCCAGTACCCGAACCGGACAGGGGGCGAACACTGAAGCTTTCTTT
TRBJ1-1	-	-	TRBV6-6	CASSKQGLVEAFF	TGTGCCAGCAGTAAGCAGGGGTTAGTTGAAGCTTTCTTT
TRBJ1-5	TRBD1	-	TRBV4-2	CASSQTGTGVNQPQHF	TGTGCCAGCAGCCAAACCGGGACAGGGGTAAATCAGCCCCAGCATTTT
TRBJ1-1	TRBD1	-	TRBV5-4	CASSSWTGWNTEAFF	TGTGCCAGCAGCTCGTGGACAGGTTGGAACACTGAAGCTTTCTTT
TRBJ1-2	-	few	TRBV9	CASSGRGYTF	TGTGCCAGCAGCGGTCGTGGCTACACCTTC
TRBJ1-4	-	-	TRBV11-2	CASSTRRGEKLFF	TGTGCCAGCAGCACTAGACGGGGGGAAAAACTGTTTTTT
TRBJ2-7	-	-	TRBV9	CASSVAWGDEQYF	TGTGCCAGCAGCGTAGCGTGGGGGGACGAGCAGTACTTC
TRBJ2-1	TRBD1	-	TRBV6-2/TRBV6-3	CASSFGQGSYNEQFF	TGTGCCAGCAGTTTCGGACAGGGTAGTTACAATGAGCAGTTCTTC
TRBJ2-1	TRBD2	-	TRBV13	CASSLGRGAFYNEQFF	TGTGCCAGCAGCTTAGGGCGGGGGGCCTTCTACAATGAGCAGTTCTTC
TRBJ1-4	TRBD1	-	TRBV2	CASTGQGNEKLFF	TGTGCCAGCACGGGACAGGGGAACGAAAAACTGTTTTTT
TRBJ2-3	TRBD2	-	TRBV11-2	CASSLGRASGSTDTQYF	TGTGCCAGCAGCTTAGGTCGGGCTAGCGGGAGTACAGATACGCAGTATTTT
TRBJ1-6	-	-	TRBV18	CASSPTPGGLNSPLHF	TGTGCCAGCTCACCTACCCCCGGGGGGCTGAATTCACCCCTCCACTTT
TRBJ2-1	TRBD2	-	TRBV5-1	CASSSGGLGNEQFF	TGCGCCAGCAGCTCGGGGGGTTTAGGGAATGAGCAGTTCTTC
TRBJ1-1	-	-	TRBV5-1	CASSLGRDEAFF	TGCGCCAGCAGCTTGGGGAGGGATGAAGCTTTCTTT
TRBJ2-2	TRBD1	-	TRBV4-2	CASSQAGTGSLGGELFF	TGTGCCAGCAGCCAAGCCGGGACAGGGAGCTTAGGGGGGGAGCTGTTTTTT
TRBJ1-1	-	-	TRBV4-2	CASSQDRQIEAFF	TGTGCCAGCAGCCAAGATAGACAGATTGAAGCTTTCTTT
TRBJ2-1	-	-	TRBV7-9	CASSPLGTGYNEQFF	TGTGCCAGCAGCCCCCTCGGGACTGGCTACAATGAGCAGTTCTTC
TRBJ2-7	TRBD2	few	TRBV28	CASRTLAGGSYEQYF	TGTGCCAGCAGGACCCTAGCGGGAGGCTCCTACGAGCAGTACTTC
TRBJ2-1	TRBD2	few	TRBV10-3	CAIRGRLAGLNEQFF	TGTGCCATCAGAGGACGGCTAGCGGGGCTCAATGAGCAGTTCTTC
TRBJ1-5	-	-	TRBV5-8	CASSLWEGRAQPQHF	TGTGCCAGCAGCTTGTGGGAGGGGAGGGCTCAGCCCCAGCATTTT
TRBJ2-4	-	-	TRBV29-1	CSAVDRFGVKNIQYF	TGCAGCGCTGTAGACAGGTTCGGGGTCAAAAACATTCAGTACTTC
TRBJ2-1	TRBD2	-	TRBV5-8	CASSFSGGANEQFF	TGTGCCAGCAGCTTTAGCGGGGGGGCCAATGAGCAGTTCTTC
TRBJ1-3	-	few	TRBV6-5	CASSYPLDLDTIYF	TGTGCCAGCAGTTACCCCCTAGATCTTGACACCATATATTTT
TRBJ1-2	TRBD1	-	TRBV28	CASSSIWTGGDYGYTF	TGTGCCAGCAGTTCCATCTGGACAGGGGGCGACTATGGCTACACCTTC
TRBJ1-3	TRBD1	-	TRBV4-1	CASSPGQGLNTIYF	TGCGCCAGCAGCCCGGGACAGGGGCTGAACACCATATATTTT
TRBJ2-7	-	few	TRBV28	CASSLGGYEQYF	TGTGCCAGCAGTTTAGGAGGGTACGAGCAGTACTTC
TRBJ1-4	-	-	TRBV3-1/TRBV3-2	CASSQGLAGEKLFF	TGTGCCAGCAGCCAAGGACTGGCGGGTGAAAAACTGTTTTTT
TRBJ1-3	-	once	TRBV6-5	CASHEGNTIYF	TGTGCCAGCCACGAGGGAAACACCATATATTTT
TRBJ1-2	TRBD1	-	TRBV28	CASSLQGAIRAYGYTF	TGTGCCAGCAGTTTACAGGGGGCGATCCGAGCCTATGGCTACACCTTC
TRBJ2-1	-	few	TRBV27	CASSPLQGRSYNEQFF	TGTGCCAGCAGTCCCCTACAGGGTCGCTCCTACAATGAGCAGTTCTTC
TRBJ1-1	TRBD1	-	TRBV11-2	CASNFGEARDRGRNTEAFF	TGTGCCAGCAACTTTGGGGAAGCAAGGGACAGGGGGCGGAACACTGAAGCTTTCTTT
TRBJ2-7	TRBD1	-	TRBV7-6	CASSLLRDSDYEQYF	TGTGCCAGCAGCTTACTTCGGGACAGCGACTACGAGCAGTACTTC
TRBJ2-7	TRBD1	once	TRBV20-1	CSASGQGPEQYF	TGCAGTGCTAGTGGACAGGGACCTGAGCAGTACTTC
TRBJ2-1	TRBD1	-	TRBV5-5	CASSLGGGEYFEQFF	TGTGCCAGCAGCTTGGGAGGGGGCGAGTATTTTGAGCAGTTCTTC
TRBJ1-2	TRBD1	-	TRBV5-8	CASQKTGVNYGYTF	TGTGCCAGTCAGAAGACAGGGGTTAACTATGGCTACACCTTC